This T cell receptor (beta chain) is from a study of cytomegalovirus exposure and HLA in healthy donors. Study-level findings and limits: Among TCR beta chains, those listed as cytomegalovirus-associated numbered some 170. As was reported, the HLA-A and HLA-B alleles of most subjects were accurately predicted from TCR beta sequences.

This CDR3 has 16 residues. Trimming removed 2 bases from V and 0 bases from J; junction bases left unmatched: 6. Per the germline V gene, CDR1 is LGHNA and CDR2 is YNFKEQ. In the PCR, 60 Vbeta and 13 Jbeta primers were used. Here immunoSEQ multiplex PCR was the method, and the copy in TCRdb shows in-frame clones only, minus some. The sample shows about 150,000 clones, 70% to 90% of them seen only once. As for this clone: The antigen is not known.

The receptor was isolated from a woman younger than 35 in good health and CMV-seronegative. Specimen: PBMCs. The chain joins TRBV4-2 to TRBJ2-7; 8 nucleotides agree with TRBD2. The CDR3: CASSQQSSGSSYEQYF. The CDR3 DNA reads as TGTGCCAGCAGCCAACAATCAAGCGGGAGCTCCTACGAGCAGTACTTC.